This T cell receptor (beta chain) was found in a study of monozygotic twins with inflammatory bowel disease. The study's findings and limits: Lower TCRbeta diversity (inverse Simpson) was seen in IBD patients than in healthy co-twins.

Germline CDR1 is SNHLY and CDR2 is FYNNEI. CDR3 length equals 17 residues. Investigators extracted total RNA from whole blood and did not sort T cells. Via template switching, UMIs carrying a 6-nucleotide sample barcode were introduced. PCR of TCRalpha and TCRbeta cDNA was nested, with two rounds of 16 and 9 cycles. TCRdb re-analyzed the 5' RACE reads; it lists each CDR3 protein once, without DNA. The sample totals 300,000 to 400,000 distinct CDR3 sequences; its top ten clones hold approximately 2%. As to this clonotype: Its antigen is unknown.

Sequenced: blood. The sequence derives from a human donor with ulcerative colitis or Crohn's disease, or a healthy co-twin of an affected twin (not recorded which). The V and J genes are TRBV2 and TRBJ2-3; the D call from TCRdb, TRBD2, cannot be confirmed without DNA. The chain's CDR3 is CASRKASGGPSTDTQYF.